These T cell receptor beta chains were read from a single sample in a study of cytomegalovirus exposure and HLA in healthy donors. Some clones are missing from TCRdb's copy, which holds only in-frame ones; the method was immunoSEQ multiplex PCR. This sample has some 130,000 clones, with over 60% found just once. The sample was PBMCs. These TCRs come from a male donor in good health and CMV-seropositive. CDR3s include the opening cysteine and the closing phenylalanine or tryptophan. The order of the fields is clone size, V gene, D gene, J gene, CDR3 DNA, CDR3 protein. A D gene is named only where the DNA matches it firmly. Not all rows give a size; the values are once, few, many and, for expanded clones, a class.

-	TRBV10-3	-	TRBJ1-5	TGTGCCATCAGTGACCGGCAGACTGGAGGGCCCCAGCATTTT	CAISDRQTGGPQHF
once	TRBV7-9	-	TRBJ1-1	TGTGCCAGCAGCTCTCCGTCACAGGGTAACACTGAAGCTTTCTTT	CASSSPSQGNTEAFF
-	TRBV5-4	TRBD1	TRBJ2-2	TGTGCCAGCAGCCCGGAAATCCAGGGGGCCTACACCGGGGAGCTGTTTTTT	CASSPEIQGAYTGELFF
-	TRBV18	TRBD2	TRBJ2-2	TGTGCCAGCTCACGACTCACTAGCGGGAGGGCCGGCGGGGAGCTGTTTTTT	CASSRLTSGRAGGELFF
-	TRBV25-1	-	TRBJ2-5	TGTGCCAGCAGTGAAGGGATTAGGAGGCAAGAGACCCAGTACTTC	CASSEGIRRQETQYF
-	TRBV10-3	TRBD2	TRBJ2-1	TGTGCCATCAGGGCTAGCGGGGACTCCTACAATGAGCAGTTCTTC	CAIRASGDSYNEQFF
few	TRBV7-8	-	TRBJ1-1	TGTGCCAGCAGCGCAGGACAGAATTGGAACACTGAAGCTTTCTTT	CASSAGQNWNTEAFF
-	TRBV2	TRBD1	TRBJ1-2	TGTGCCAGCAGTGACAGGGGGTATGGCTACACCTTC	CASSDRGYGYTF
-	TRBV5-1	TRBD1	TRBJ1-4	TGCGCCAGCAGCTCGGGGGGACAGGGAAATGAAAAACTGTTTTTT	CASSSGGQGNEKLFF
-	TRBV7-9	-	TRBJ1-1	TGTGCCAGCAGCTTAAGTGGAGGAAAGAACACTGAAGCTTTCTTT	CASSLSGGKNTEAFF
-	TRBV7-6	TRBD2	TRBJ2-1	TGTGCCAGCAGCTCGCTCGCCGGAGCGGGAGTAAGGAATGAGCAGTTCTTC	CASSSLAGAGVRNEQFF
-	TRBV5-5	TRBD2	TRBJ2-7	TGTGCCAGCAGCGGGAAAACTAGCGGGAGTTCCTACGAGCAGTACTTC	CASSGKTSGSSYEQYF
-	TRBV7-6	-	TRBJ2-7	TGTGCCAGCAGCGCAACTAGCCGCTTACGATACGAGCAGTACTTC	CASSATSRLRYEQYF
few	TRBV7-9	TRBD1	TRBJ2-7	TGTGCCAGCAGCCTACAGGGGGCTGGGCAGTACTTC	CASSLQGAGQYF
-	TRBV30	-	TRBJ1-2	TGTGCCTGGAGTTACACGGGGGGGGGCTATGGCTACACCTTC	CAWSYTGGGYGYTF
-	TRBV9	TRBD1	TRBJ1-2	TGTGCCAGCAGCGAGGGACAGGGTCCCTATGGCTACACCTTC	CASSEGQGPYGYTF
-	TRBV29-1	-	TRBJ1-1	TGCAGCGTGGAGGGGCGGGGTACGGAAACTGAAGCTTTCTTT	CSVEGRGTETEAFF
-	TRBV28	-	TRBJ1-5	TGTGCCAGCAGCCTAGGGGGATATAGCAATCAGCCCCAGCATTTT	CASSLGGYSNQPQHF
-	TRBV28	TRBD1	TRBJ2-5	TGTGCCAGCAGCCAGGTCAGGGGGCGCACAGAGACCCAGTACTTC	CASSQVRGRTETQYF
-	TRBV7-3	-	TRBJ2-6	TGTGCCAGCAGCTTACCCCTGAGCTCTGGGGCCAACGTCCTGACTTTC	CASSLPLSSGANVLTF
-	TRBV4-2	-	TRBJ2-6	TGTGCCAGCAGCCATCTAACTAGCTCTGGGGCCAACGGCCTGACTTTC	CASSHLTSSGANGLTF
few	TRBV28	TRBD1	TRBJ1-2	TGTGCCAGCAGTTCATGGGACAGTAACTATGGCTACACCTTC	CASSSWDSNYGYTF
-	TRBV27	-	TRBJ1-4	TGTGCCAGCAGTTTGGGATACCAAATCGCAACTAGTGAAAAACTGTTTTTT	CASSLGYQIATSEKLFF
-	TRBV6-6	-	TRBJ1-1	TGTGCCAGCAGTGGAACAGGGCTGAGGAGCACTGAAGCTTTCTTT	CASSGTGLRSTEAFF
-	TRBV25-1	-	TRBJ2-2	TGTGCCAGCAGTGTTAGACACAACACCGGGGAGCTGTTTTTT	CASSVRHNTGELFF
-	TRBV10-3	-	TRBJ1-4	TGTGCCACCCGGGATCCCGCTCAAGAAAAACTGTTTTTT	CATRDPAQEKLFF
-	TRBV7-2	-	TRBJ2-3	TGTGCCAGCAGCTCCCAGGCTTCAGATACGCAGTATTTT	CASSSQASDTQYF
-	TRBV29-1	TRBD2	TRBJ2-5	TGCAGCGGGGACTATGGTGGGCAAGAGACCCAGTACTTC	CSGDYGGQETQYF
few	TRBV5-1	-	TRBJ2-1	TGCGCCAGCAGCTTGTCTTCAGGTCTAGCGTCCTACAATGAGCAGTTCTTC	CASSLSSGLASYNEQFF